One and the same sample provided the 8 T cell receptor beta chains below, sequenced in a study of T cells of healthy individuals. TCRdb recomputed calls from the 5' RACE reads with MiXCR, one row per CDR3 protein. This repertoire shows 60,000 to 80,000 distinct CDR3 sequences, around 15% found once; its top ten account for around 4.5%. The receptors were gathered from a human donor in good health.

Ten or more counts support this clonotype. The J gene is TRBJ2-1, the V gene TRBV4-1, with 12 bases aligning to TRBD1. The CDR3 has 18 residues. The junction had 12 bases not matched to a gene; V was cut back by 0 bases and J by 9 bases. Germline V gives CDR1 MGHRA, CDR2 YSYEKL. CDR3 residues: CASSQDELRDRGLGEQFF. The DNA for the CDR3 is TGCGCCAGCAGCCAAGATGAGCTCCGGGACAGGGGGCTAGGTGAGCAGTTCTTC.

This clonotype was counted at least ten times. The chain combines TRBV29-1 with TRBJ1-2; TRBD1 agrees at 10 bases. The ends lost 5 bases at V and 10 bases at J; junction bases unmatched: 7. This CDR3 has 12 amino acids. Germline V CDR1 and CDR2: SQVTM, ANQGSEA. CDR3 coding DNA: TGCAGCGTTAGGCCGGGACAGGGGTACTACACCTTC. This sequence encodes CSVRPGQGYYTF.

This clonotype was counted ten times or more. The chain combines TRBV29-1 with TRBJ1-5; no clear D gene. CDR3 length equals 18 residues. Germline lookup yields CDR1 SQVTM and CDR2 ANQGSEA. The V gene lost 4 bases and the J gene lost 4 bases, with 26 bases spanning the gap. The CDR3, as DNA: TGCAGCGTTGTCCAAAGGGTTTTAGTCCCAGCTAATAATCAGCCCCAGCATTTT. Protein product: CSVVQRVLVPANNQPQHF.

This rearrangement joins TRBV21-1 to TRBJ2-5; TRBD1, the table's D call, lacks a check against the DNA. TRBV21-1 constitutes a pseudogene. The CDR3 covers 13 residues. CDR3 amino acids: CASSPTGTETQYF. The CDR3 nucleotides read TGTGCCAGCAGCCCCACAGGGACTGAGACCCAGTACTTC.

The chain links TRBV4-2 to TRBJ1-1; no clear D. The CDR3 is 14 amino acids. Trimming shortened V by 0 bases and J by 5 bases, and 10 bases separated the two germline ends. CDR1 LGHNA and CDR2 YNFKEQ come from the germline V gene. In nucleotides, the CDR3 is TGTGCCAGCAGCCAAGATTTTGGGGAAACTGAAGCTTTCTTT. This translates into CASSQDFGETEAFF.

The chain combines TRBV7-9 with TRBJ1-1, with D possibly being TRBD1 (5 bases). From germline, CDR1 is SEHNR and CDR2 FQNEAQ (reference sequence). V lost 6 bases and J lost 4, with 9 bases in between. This CDR3 has 12 residues. This chain's CDR3 is CASRHGGTEAFF. The CDR3 DNA follows: TGTGCCAGCAGACATGGGGGCACTGAAGCTTTCTTT.

This clonotype was counted a few times. V usage is TRBV27 and J usage is TRBJ2-1; D may be TRBD2 (6 bases). The CDR3 is made up of 15 amino acids. Between the trimmed V and J ends, which lost 4 bases and 5 bases, there was a span of 15 bases. Per the germline V gene, CDR1 is MNHEY and CDR2 is SMNVEV (reference sequence). Here the CDR3 reads CASSSFSGGNNEQFF. DNA of the CDR3: TGTGCCAGCAGTTCCTTTAGCGGTGGGAACAATGAGCAGTTCTTC.

At least ten counts were recorded for this clonotype. The rearrangement links TRBV6-5 to TRBJ2-1; 12 nucleotides line up with TRBD2. Trimming at V came to 3 bases and at J to 8 bases, leaving 8 bases not matched to a gene. The CDR3 is 16 amino acids. CDR1 and CDR2 from the germline V gene are MNHEY and SVGAGI. The CDR3 DNA follows: TGTGCCAGCAGTTATGCCCGACTAGCGGGAGATGATGAGCAGTTCTTC. It encodes CASSYARLAGDDEQFF.